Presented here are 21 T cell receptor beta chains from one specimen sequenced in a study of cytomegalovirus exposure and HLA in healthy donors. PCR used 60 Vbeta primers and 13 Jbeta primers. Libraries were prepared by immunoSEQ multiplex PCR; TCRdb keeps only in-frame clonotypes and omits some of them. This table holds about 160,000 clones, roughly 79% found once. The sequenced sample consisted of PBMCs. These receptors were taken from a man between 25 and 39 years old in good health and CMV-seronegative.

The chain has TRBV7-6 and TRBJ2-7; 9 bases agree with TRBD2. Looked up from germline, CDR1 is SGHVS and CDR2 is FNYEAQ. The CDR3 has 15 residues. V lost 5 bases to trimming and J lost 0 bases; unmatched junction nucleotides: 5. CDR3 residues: CASSPGTSFSYEQYF. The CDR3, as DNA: TGTGCCAGCAGCCCCGGGACTAGCTTCTCCTACGAGCAGTACTTC.

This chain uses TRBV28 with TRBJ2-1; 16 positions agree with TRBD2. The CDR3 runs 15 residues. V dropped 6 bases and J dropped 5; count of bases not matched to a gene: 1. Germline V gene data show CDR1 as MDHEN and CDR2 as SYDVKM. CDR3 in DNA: TGTGCCAGCAGGGGACTAGCGGGAGGGAACAATGAGCAGTTCTTC. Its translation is CASRGLAGGNNEQFF.

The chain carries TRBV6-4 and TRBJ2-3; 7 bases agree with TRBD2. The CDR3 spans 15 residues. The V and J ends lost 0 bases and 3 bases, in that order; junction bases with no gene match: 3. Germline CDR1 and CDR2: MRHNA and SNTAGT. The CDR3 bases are TGTGCCAGCAGTGACTCTGCGGGAGAGACAGATACGCAGTATTTT. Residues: CASSDSAGETDTQYF.

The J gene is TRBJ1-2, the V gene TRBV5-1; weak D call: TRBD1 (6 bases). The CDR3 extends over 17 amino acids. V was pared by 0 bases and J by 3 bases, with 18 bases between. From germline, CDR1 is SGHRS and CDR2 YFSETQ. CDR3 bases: TGCGCCAGCAGCTTGGGCCCCGCCTCGAGACAGGACTATGGCTACACCTTC. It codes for CASSLGPASRQDYGYTF.

The CDR3 protein is CASSTGGPELTYEQYF. DNA for the CDR3: TGCGCCAGCAGCACGGGAGGGCCAGAGTTAACCTACGAGCAGTACTTC. The chain couples TRBV5-1 to TRBJ2-7; 8 bases align to TRBD2. Germline V lookup: CDR1 SGHRS, CDR2 YFSETQ. V dropped 4 bases and J dropped 2; count of bases not matched to a gene: 11. This CDR3 spans 16 amino acids.

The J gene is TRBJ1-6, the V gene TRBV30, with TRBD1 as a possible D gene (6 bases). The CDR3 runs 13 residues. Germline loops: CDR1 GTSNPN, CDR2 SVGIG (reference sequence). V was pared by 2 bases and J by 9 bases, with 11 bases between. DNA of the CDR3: TGTGCCTGGAGTCAACAGGGATTTTCACCCCTCCACTTT. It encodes CAWSQQGFSPLHF.

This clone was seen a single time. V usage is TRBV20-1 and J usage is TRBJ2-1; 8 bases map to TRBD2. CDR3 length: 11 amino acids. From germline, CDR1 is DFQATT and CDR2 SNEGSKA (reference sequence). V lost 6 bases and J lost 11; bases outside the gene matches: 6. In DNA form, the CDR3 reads TGCAGTGCCACAAATAGCGGGAAGCAGTTCTTC. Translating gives CSATNSGKQFF.

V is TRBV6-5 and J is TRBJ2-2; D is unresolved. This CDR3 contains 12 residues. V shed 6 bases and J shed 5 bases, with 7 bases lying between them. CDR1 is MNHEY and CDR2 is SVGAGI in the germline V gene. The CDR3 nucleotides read TGTGCCAGCAGGACTTCGACCGGGGAGCTGTTTTTT. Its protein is CASRTSTGELFF.

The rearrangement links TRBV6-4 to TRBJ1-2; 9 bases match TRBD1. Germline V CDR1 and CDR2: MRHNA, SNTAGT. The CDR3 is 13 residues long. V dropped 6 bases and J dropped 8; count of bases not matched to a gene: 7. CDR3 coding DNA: TGTGCCAGCAGCGCGGGACAGGGTTTCGGCTACACCTTC. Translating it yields CASSAGQGFGYTF.

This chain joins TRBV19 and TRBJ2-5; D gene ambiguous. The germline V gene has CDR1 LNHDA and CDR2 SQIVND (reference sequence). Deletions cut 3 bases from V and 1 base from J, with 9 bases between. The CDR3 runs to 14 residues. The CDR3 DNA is TGTGCCAGTAGTATTCGTAACAGCCAAGAGACCCAGTACTTC. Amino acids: CASSIRNSQETQYF.

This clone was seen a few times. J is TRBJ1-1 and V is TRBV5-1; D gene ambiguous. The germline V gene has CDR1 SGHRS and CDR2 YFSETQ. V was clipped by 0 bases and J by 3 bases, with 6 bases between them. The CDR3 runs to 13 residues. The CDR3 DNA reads TGCGCCAGCAGCTTGGTAGATTACACTGAAGCTTTCTTT. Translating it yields CASSLVDYTEAFF.

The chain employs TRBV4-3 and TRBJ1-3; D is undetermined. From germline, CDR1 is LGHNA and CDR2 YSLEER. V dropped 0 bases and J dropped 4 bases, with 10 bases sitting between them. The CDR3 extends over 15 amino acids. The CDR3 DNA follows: TGCGCCAGCAGCCAAGACTGGGCGTCCGGAAACACCATATATTTT. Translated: CASSQDWASGNTIYF.

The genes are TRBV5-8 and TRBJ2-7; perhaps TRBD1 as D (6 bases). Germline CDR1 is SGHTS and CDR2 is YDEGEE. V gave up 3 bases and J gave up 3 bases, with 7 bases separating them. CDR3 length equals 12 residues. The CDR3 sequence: CASSSQGYEQYF. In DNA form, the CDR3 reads TGTGCCAGCAGCTCACAGGGCTACGAGCAGTACTTC.

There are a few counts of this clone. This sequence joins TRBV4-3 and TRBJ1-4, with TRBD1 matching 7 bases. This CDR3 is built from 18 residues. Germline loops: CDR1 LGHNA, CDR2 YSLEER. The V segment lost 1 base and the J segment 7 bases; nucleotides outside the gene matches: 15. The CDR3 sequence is CASSQAVVGQTRGEKLFF. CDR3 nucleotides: TGCGCCAGCAGCCAAGCTGTGGTGGGACAGACTCGGGGTGAAAAACTGTTTTTT.

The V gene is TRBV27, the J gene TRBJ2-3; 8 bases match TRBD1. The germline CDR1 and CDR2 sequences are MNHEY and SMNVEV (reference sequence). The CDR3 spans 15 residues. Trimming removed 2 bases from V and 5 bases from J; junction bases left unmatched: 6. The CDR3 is CASSLEGRGLDTQYF. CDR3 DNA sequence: TGTGCCAGCAGTTTAGAGGGCAGGGGGCTAGATACGCAGTATTTT.

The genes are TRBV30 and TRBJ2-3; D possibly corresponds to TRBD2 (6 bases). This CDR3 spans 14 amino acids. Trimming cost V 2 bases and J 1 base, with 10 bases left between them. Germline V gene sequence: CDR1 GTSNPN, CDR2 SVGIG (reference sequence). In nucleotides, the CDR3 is TGTGCCTGGAGTCTGTGGGAGGGCACAGATACGCAGTATTTT. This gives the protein CAWSLWEGTDTQYF.

CDR3 region: CAVKTGDYEQYF. Here the CDR3 DNA reads TGTGCCGTCAAGACAGGGGACTACGAGCAGTACTTC. The chain recombines TRBV10-3 with TRBJ2-7, with 8 positions matching TRBD1. The ends lost 11 bases at V and 3 bases at J; junction bases unmatched: 6. The CDR3 is 12 residues long. The germline gives CDR1 ENHRY, CDR2 SYGVKD.

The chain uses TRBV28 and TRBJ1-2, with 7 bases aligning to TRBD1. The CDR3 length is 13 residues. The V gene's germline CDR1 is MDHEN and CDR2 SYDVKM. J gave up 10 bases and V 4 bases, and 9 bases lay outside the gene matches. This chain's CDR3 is CASSYGAEGAYTF. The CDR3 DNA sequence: TGTGCCAGCAGTTATGGAGCCGAGGGGGCCTACACCTTC.

This chain's CDR3 is CASSQNLETGTGLGGYTF. CDR3 DNA sequence: TGCGCCAGCAGCCAAAATTTGGAAACCGGGACGGGACTGGGAGGCTACACCTTC. This chain links TRBV4-1 with TRBJ1-2; the D gene is possibly TRBD1 (5 bases). Germline CDR1 reads MGHRA; CDR2 reads YSYEKL. V lost 2 bases and J lost 8, with 27 bases in between. This CDR3 has 18 residues.

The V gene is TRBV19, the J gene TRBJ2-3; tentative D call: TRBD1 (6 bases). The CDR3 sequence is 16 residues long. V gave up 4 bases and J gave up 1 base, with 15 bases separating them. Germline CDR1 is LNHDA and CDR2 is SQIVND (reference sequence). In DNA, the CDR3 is TGTGCCAGTAGTACCAATCCCCCAGGGGGCACAGATACGCAGTATTTT. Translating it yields CASSTNPPGGTDTQYF.

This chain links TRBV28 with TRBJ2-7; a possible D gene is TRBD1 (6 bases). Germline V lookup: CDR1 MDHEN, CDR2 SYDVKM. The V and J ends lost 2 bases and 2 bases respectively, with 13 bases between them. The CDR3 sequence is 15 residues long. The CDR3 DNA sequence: TGTGCCAGCAGTTTAAGTGCAGGGGTCCCCTACGAGCAGTACTTC. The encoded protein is CASSLSAGVPYEQYF.